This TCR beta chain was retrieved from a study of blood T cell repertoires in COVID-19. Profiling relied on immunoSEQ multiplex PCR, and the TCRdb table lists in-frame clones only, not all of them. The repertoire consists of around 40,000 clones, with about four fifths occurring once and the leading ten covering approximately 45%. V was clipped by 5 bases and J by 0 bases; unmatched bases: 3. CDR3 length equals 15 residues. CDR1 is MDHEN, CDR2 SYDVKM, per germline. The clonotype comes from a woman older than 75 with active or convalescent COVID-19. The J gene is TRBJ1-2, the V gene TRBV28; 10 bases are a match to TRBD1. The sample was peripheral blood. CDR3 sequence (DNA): TGTGCCAGCAGTCCAGGACAGGGGGCTAACTATGGCTACACCTTC. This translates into CASSPGQGANYGYTF.